The 10 T cell receptor beta chains below come from one sample, sequenced in a study of cytomegalovirus exposure and HLA in healthy donors. The PCR made use of 60 Vbeta and 13 Jbeta primers. The method was immunoSEQ multiplex PCR; TCRdb's version includes in-frame clones alone and lacks a portion of them. Counted here are some 170,000 clones, approximately 72% occurring once; the ten biggest clones make up about 2.5%. Sequenced input: PBMCs. The source of these receptors is a human donor in good health.

The chain is built from TRBV27 and TRBJ2-1, with 13 bases matching TRBD2. The trim removed 2 bases at V and 9 bases at J, leaving 7 bases unmatched. The CDR3 is 16 amino acids. Germline V gives CDR1 MNHEY, CDR2 SMNVEV (reference sequence). The CDR3 DNA follows: TGTGCCAGCAGTTTAACCCCCGGACTAGCGGGGGTTGAGCAGTTCTTC. Its translation: CASSLTPGLAGVEQFF.

This chain uses TRBV19 with TRBJ2-3; 11 nucleotides align to TRBD2. V gave up 9 bases and J gave up 0 bases; unmatched junction bases: 11. Germline assignment: CDR1 LNHDA and CDR2 SQIVND (reference sequence). The CDR3 is 17 amino acids. In nucleotides, the CDR3 is TGTGCCAGCTCCACTAGCGGGGGTACCTTTAGCACAGATACGCAGTATTTT. Translation gives CASSTSGGTFSTDTQYF.

The CDR3 is CASSIPRTGKETNEKLFF. CDR3 nucleotides: TGTGCCAGTAGTATCCCCCGGACAGGGAAAGAAACTAATGAAAAACTGTTTTTT. This chain links TRBV19 with TRBJ1-4; TRBD1 aligns across 8 bases. V shed 3 bases and J 1 base; nucleotides not matched to a gene: 10. Germline CDR1 LNHDA, CDR2 SQIVND (reference sequence). The CDR3 is 18 amino acids.

The sample holds a few counts of this clone. This chain connects TRBV10-1 to TRBJ2-5, with 9 bases matching TRBD1. Germline V lookup: CDR1 WNHNN, CDR2 SYGVQD (reference sequence). CDR3 length: 16 amino acids. V lost 2 bases, J lost 5 bases, and 9 bases stayed unmatched. The CDR3 DNA follows: TGCGCCAGCAGTGAGGGGACAGGGACGGGCGAGGAGACCCAGTACTTC. Translation: CASSEGTGTGEETQYF.

In this sample, this clone turned up a few times. The rearrangement uses TRBV7-2 and TRBJ1-4; TRBD1 aligns across 7 bases. V was clipped by 5 bases and J by 3 bases; unmatched bases: 6. The germline CDR1 and CDR2 sequences are SGHTA and FQGNSA. This CDR3 has 15 residues. The CDR3 loop reads CASSPAGTANEKLFF. CDR3 coding DNA: TGTGCCAGCAGCCCGGCTGGGACAGCTAATGAAAAACTGTTTTTT.

The chain recombines TRBV5-5 with TRBJ1-1; D is uncertain. Germline loops: CDR1 SGHKS, CDR2 YYEKEE (reference sequence). The V and J ends lost 2 bases and 5 bases respectively, with 7 bases between them. The CDR3 runs to 12 residues. CDR3 nucleotide sequence: TGTGCCAGCAGCTTCGAGGTTACTGAAGCTTTCTTT. Its translation: CASSFEVTEAFF.

This clone was counted a few times. The chain links TRBV4-3 to TRBJ2-7; D perhaps matches TRBD1 (6 bases). CDR1 LGHNA and CDR2 YSLEER come from the germline V gene. This CDR3 is 13 amino acids long. V lost 4 bases and J 4 bases, leaving 11 bases between the germline ends. The CDR3 loop is CASSPGGGYEQYF. The CDR3 DNA sequence: TGCGCCAGCAGCCCTGGGGGCGGATACGAGCAGTACTTC.

J is TRBJ1-1 and V is TRBV5-4; D call uncertain. Germline values: CDR1 SGHNT, CDR2 YYREEE (reference sequence). V shed 1 base and J shed 0 bases, with 4 bases lying between them. The CDR3 runs to 13 residues. CDR3 sequence reads: CASSLYLNTEAFF. The DNA of the CDR3 is TGTGCCAGCAGCTTGTATTTGAACACTGAAGCTTTCTTT.

The V gene is TRBV19, the J gene TRBJ1-2; TRBD1 matches at 8 bases. The CDR3 is 13 residues long. V was pared by 3 bases and J by 8 bases, with 5 bases of the junction left unmatched. CDR1 LNHDA and CDR2 SQIVND come from the germline V gene (reference sequence). CDR3 loop: CASSMTGETGYTF. The CDR3 coding sequence is TGTGCCAGTAGTATGACAGGGGAGACCGGCTACACCTTC.

This clone was observed a few times. The rearrangement links TRBV19 to TRBJ1-5; perhaps TRBD1 as D (5 bases). Trimming took off 7 bases at V and 11 bases at J, with 24 bases between the two ends. Germline CDR1 LNHDA, CDR2 SQIVND (reference sequence). CDR3 size: 15 residues. In nucleotides, the CDR3 is TGTGCCAGTACCAGCCGGGCCGTTGGGGCAGGGACCCAGCATTTT. Translation gives CASTSRAVGAGTQHF.